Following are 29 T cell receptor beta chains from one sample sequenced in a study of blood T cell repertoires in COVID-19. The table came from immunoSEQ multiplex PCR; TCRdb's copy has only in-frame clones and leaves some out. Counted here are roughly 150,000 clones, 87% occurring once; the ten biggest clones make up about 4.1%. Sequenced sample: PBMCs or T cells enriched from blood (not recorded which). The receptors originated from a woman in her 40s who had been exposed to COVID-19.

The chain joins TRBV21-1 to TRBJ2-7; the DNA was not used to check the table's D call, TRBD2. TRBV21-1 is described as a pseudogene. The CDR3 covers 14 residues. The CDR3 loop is CARALAGLNYEQYF. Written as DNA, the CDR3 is TGTGCCAGGGCCTTAGCGGGGCTGAACTACGAGCAGTACTTC.

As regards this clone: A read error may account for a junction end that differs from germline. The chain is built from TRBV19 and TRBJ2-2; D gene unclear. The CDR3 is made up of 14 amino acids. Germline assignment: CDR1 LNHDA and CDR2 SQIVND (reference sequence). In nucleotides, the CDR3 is TGTGCCAGTAGTCTAGAAGTGAGCACCGGGGAGCTGTTTTTT. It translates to CASSLEVSTGELFF.

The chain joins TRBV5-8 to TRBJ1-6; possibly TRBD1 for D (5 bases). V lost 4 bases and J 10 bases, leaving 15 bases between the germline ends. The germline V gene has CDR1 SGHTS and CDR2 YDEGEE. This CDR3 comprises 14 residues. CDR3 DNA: TGTGCCAGCAGCGATGAGGCGGGGCGGTCACCCCTCCACTTT. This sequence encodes CASSDEAGRSPLHF.

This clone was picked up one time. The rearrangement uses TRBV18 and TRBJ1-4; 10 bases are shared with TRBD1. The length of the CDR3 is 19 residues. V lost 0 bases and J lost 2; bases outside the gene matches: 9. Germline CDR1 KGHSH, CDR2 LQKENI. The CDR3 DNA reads TGTGCCAGCTCACCACCCTCACATAGACAGGGGGCGACTAATGAAAAACTGTTTTTT. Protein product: CASSPPSHRQGATNEKLFF. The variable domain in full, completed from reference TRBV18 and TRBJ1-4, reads NAGVMQNPRHLVRRRGQEARLRCSPMKGHSHVYWYRQLPEEGLKFMVYLQKENIIDESGMPKERFSAEFPKEGPSILRIQQVVRGDSAAYFCASSPPSHRQGATNEKLFFGSGTQLSVL.

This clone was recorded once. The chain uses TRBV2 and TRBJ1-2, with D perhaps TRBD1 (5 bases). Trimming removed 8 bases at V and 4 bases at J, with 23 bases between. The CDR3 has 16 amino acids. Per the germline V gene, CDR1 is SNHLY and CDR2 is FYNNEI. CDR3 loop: CASGGRAGEVGYGYTF. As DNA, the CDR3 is TGTGCCAGCGGAGGGAGAGCGGGGGAGGTGGGCTATGGCTACACCTTC.

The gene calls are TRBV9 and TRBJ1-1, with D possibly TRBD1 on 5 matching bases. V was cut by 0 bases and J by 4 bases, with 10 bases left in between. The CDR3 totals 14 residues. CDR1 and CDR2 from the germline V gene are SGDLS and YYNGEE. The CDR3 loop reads CASSVALGRTEAFF. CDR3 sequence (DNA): TGTGCCAGCAGCGTAGCTCTGGGGCGCACTGAAGCTTTCTTT.

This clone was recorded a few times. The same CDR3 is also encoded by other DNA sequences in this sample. CDR3 residues: CASSLGQGRTEAFF. CDR3 bases: TGCGCCAGCAGCTTGGGACAGGGAAGAACTGAAGCTTTCTTT. J is TRBJ1-1 and V is TRBV5-1; TRBD1 aligns across 7 bases. The CDR3 consists of 14 residues. CDR1 and CDR2 from the germline V gene are SGHRS and YFSETQ. Losses at the gene ends were 0 bases for V and 5 bases for J; bases not matched to a gene: 4.

The CDR3 nucleotides are TGTGCCAGCAGCTCGCTCGGGCGGGAAATTTACAATGAGCAGTTCTTC. Translated: CASSSLGREIYNEQFF. The gene calls are TRBV14 and TRBJ2-1; a possible D gene is TRBD2 (6 bases). Trimming stripped 5 bases from V and 4 bases from J, with 18 bases between. Looked up from germline, CDR1 is SGHDN and CDR2 is FVKESK. The CDR3 contains 16 residues.

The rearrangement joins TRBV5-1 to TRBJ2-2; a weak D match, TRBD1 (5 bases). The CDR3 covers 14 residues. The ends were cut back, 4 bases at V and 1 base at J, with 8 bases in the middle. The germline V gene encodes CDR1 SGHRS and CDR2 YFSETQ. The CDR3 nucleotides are TGCGCCAGCAGCATAGGACAGAACACCGGGGAGCTGTTTTTT. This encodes CASSIGQNTGELFF.

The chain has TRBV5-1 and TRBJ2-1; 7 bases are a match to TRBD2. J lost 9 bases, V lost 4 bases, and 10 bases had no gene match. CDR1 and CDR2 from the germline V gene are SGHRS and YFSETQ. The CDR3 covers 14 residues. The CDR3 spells CASSIEAGRVEQFF. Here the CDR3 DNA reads TGCGCCAGCAGCATTGAAGCAGGGAGGGTTGAGCAGTTCTTC.

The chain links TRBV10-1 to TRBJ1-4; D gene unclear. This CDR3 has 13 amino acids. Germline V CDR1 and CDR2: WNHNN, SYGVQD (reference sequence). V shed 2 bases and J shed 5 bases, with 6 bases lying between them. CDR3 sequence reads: CASSESQNEKLFF. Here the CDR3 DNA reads TGCGCCAGCAGTGAGAGTCAGAATGAAAAACTGTTTTTT.

The CDR3 region is CASKLPRPAVRTYEQYF. In DNA, the CDR3 is TGCGCCAGCAAATTACCTAGGCCGGCCGTTCGTACCTACGAGCAGTACTTC. This chain uses TRBV5-1 with TRBJ2-7; D is uncertain. The CDR3 is 17 amino acids. Trimming shortened V by 6 bases and J by 2 bases, and 24 bases separated the two germline ends. CDR1 is SGHRS, CDR2 YFSETQ, per germline.

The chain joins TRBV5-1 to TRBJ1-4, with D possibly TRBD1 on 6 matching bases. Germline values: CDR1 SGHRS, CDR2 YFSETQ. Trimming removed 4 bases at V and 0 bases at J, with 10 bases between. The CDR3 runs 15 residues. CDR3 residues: CASSEQGTTNEKLFF. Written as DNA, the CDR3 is TGCGCCAGCAGCGAACAGGGTACAACTAATGAAAAACTGTTTTTT.

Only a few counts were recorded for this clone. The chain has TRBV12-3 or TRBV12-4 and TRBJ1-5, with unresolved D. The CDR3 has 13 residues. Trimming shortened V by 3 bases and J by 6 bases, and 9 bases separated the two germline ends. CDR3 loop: CASSFLLSQPQHF. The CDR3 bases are TGTGCCAGCAGTTTTTTATTGAGTCAGCCCCAGCATTTT.

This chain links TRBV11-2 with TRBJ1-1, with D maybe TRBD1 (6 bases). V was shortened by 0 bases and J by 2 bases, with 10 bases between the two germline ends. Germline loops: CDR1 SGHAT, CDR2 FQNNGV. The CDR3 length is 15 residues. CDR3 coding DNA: TGTGCCAGCAGCTTAGAGGGGGCACGTAACACTGAAGCTTTCTTT. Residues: CASSLEGARNTEAFF.

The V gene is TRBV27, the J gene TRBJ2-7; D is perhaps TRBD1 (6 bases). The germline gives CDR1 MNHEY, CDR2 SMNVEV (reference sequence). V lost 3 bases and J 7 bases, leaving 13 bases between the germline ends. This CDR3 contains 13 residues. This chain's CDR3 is CASSFMGAREQYF. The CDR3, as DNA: TGTGCCAGCAGTTTCATGGGGGCGCGGGAGCAGTACTTC.

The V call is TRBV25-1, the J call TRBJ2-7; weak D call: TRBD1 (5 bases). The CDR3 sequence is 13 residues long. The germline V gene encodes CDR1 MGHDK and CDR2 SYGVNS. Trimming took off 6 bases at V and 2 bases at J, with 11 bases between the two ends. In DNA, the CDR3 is TGTGCCAGCAGGGAGACAGTTACCTACGAGCAGTACTTC. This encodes CASRETVTYEQYF.

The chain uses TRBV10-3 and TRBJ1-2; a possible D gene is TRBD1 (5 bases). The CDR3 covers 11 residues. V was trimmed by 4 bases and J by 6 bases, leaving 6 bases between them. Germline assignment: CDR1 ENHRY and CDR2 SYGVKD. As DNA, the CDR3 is TGTGCCATCAGTGCGACAGATGGCTACACCTTC. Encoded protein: CAISATDGYTF.

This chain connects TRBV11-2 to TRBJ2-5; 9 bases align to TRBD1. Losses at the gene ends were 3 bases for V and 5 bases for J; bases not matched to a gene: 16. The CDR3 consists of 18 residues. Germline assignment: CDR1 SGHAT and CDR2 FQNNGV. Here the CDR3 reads CASSLAPGQGLGGETQYF. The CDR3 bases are TGTGCCAGCAGCTTGGCCCCGGGACAGGGTTTAGGAGGGGAGACCCAGTACTTC.

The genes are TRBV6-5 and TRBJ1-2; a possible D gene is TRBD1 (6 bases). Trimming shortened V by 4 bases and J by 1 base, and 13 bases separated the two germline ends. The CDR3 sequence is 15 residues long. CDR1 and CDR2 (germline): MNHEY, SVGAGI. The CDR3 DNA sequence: TGTGCCAGCAGTTTACTAGGGGACAATAACTATGGCTACACCTTC. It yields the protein CASSLLGDNNYGYTF.

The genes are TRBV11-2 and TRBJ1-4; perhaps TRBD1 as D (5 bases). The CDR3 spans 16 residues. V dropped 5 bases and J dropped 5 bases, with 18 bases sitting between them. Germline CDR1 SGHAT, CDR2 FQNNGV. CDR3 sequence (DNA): TGTGCCAGCAGCCTCCTGGGGGGGAGCCCCAATGAAAAACTGTTTTTT. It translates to CASSLLGGSPNEKLFF.

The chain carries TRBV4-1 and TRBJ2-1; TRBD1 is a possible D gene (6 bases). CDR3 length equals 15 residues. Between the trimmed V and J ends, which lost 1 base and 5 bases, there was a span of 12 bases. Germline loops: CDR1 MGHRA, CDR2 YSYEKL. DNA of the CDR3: TGCGCCAGCAGCCAAGCAAACAGGGTGAACAATGAGCAGTTCTTC. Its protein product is CASSQANRVNNEQFF.

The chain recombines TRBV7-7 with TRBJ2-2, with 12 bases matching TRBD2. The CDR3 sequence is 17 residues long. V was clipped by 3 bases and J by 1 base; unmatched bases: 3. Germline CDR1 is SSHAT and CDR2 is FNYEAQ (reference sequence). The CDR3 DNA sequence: TGTGCCAGCAGCTTGACTAGCGGGGGCTTGAACACCGGGGAGCTGTTTTTT. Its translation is CASSLTSGGLNTGELFF.

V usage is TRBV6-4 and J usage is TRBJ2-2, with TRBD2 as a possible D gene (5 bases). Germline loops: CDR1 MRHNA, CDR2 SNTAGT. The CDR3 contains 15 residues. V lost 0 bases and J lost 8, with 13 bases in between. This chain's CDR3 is CASSDSIGVGGELFF. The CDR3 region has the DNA TGTGCCAGCAGTGACTCGATCGGGGTCGGAGGGGAGCTGTTTTTT.

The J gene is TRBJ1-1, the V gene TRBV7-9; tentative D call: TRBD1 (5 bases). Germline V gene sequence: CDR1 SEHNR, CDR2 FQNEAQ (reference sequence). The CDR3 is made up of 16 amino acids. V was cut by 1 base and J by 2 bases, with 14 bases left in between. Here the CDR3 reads CASSLGAPRGNTEAFF. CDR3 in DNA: TGTGCCAGCAGCTTAGGCGCGCCTAGGGGAAACACTGAAGCTTTCTTT.

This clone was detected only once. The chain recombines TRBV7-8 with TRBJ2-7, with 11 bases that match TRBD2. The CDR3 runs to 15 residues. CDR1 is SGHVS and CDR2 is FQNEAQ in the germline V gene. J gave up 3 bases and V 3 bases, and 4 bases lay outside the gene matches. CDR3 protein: CASSFSGRANYEQYF. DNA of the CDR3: TGTGCCAGCAGCTTTAGCGGGAGGGCCAACTACGAGCAGTACTTC. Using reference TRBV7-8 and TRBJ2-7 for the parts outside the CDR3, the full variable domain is GAGVSQSPRYKVAKRGQDVALRCDPISGHVSLFWYQQALGQGPEFLTYFQNEAQLDKSGLPSDRFFAERPEGSVSTLKIQRTQQEDSAVYLCASSFSGRANYEQYFGPGTRLTVT.

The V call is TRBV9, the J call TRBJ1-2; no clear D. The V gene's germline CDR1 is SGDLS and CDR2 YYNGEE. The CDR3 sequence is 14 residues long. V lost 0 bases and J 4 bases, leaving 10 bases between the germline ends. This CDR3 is CASSVESESYGYTF. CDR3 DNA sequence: TGTGCCAGCAGCGTAGAATCAGAATCCTATGGCTACACCTTC.

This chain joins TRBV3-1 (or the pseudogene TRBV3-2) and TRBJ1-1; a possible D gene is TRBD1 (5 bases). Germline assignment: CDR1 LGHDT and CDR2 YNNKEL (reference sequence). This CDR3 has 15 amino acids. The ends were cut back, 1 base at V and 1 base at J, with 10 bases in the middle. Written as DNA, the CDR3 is TGTGCCAGCAGCCAAGGCAGGGTTCGGAACACTGAAGCTTTCTTT. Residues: CASSQGRVRNTEAFF.

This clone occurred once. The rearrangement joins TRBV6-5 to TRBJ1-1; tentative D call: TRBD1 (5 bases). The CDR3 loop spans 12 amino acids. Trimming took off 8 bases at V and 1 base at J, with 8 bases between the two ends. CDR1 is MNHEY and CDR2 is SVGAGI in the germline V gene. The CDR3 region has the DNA TGTGCCAGCGCTAGGGGGAACACTGAAGCTTTCTTT. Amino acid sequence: CASARGNTEAFF.